This entry lists 11 T cell receptor beta chains sequenced from one sample in a study of blood T cell repertoires in COVID-19. The data were produced by immunoSEQ multiplex PCR, yet TCRdb's version contains in-frame clones alone and is incomplete. The sample lists about 200,000 clones, roughly 84% occurring once. The sample consisted of peripheral blood. These receptors were taken from a man aged 50-60 years with COVID-19, enrolled during active disease.

The chain has TRBV7-9 and TRBJ1-2, with D tentatively TRBD1 (5 bases). V was trimmed by 1 base and J by 4 bases, leaving 10 bases between them. The CDR3 has 14 amino acids. From germline, CDR1 is SEHNR and CDR2 FQNEAQ (reference sequence). The CDR3 is CASSLVGEAYGYTF. The CDR3 DNA sequence: TGTGCCAGCAGCTTAGTGGGGGAGGCCTATGGCTACACCTTC.

As DNA, the CDR3 is TGTGCCAGCAGCGCGAGTAACCGGCAGTACTTC. This codes for CASSASNRQYF. V and J are TRBV12-3 or TRBV12-4 and TRBJ2-7; D is unresolved. CDR3 length: 11 residues. V was pared by 6 bases and J by 9 bases, with 12 bases between.

The V gene is TRBV6-2 or TRBV6-3, the J gene TRBJ2-1, with TRBD2 matching 10 bases. From germline, CDR1 is MNHEY and CDR2 SVGEGT. The CDR3 is 14 residues long. Trimming took 7 bases from V and 11 from J; bases not matched to a gene: 11. DNA for the CDR3: TGTGCCAGCATCCCGAGAGCGGGGGGGTATAAGCAGTTCTTC. Translated: CASIPRAGGYKQFF.

This clone was detected only once. This chain uses TRBV9 with TRBJ2-2; TRBD2 agrees at 7 bases. From germline, CDR1 is SGDLS and CDR2 YYNGEE. The CDR3 runs to 16 residues. The V segment lost 3 bases and the J segment 0 bases; nucleotides outside the gene matches: 5. CDR3 bases: TGTGCCAGCAGCGCATCTAGCGGAGCGAACACCGGGGAGCTGTTTTTT. As protein: CASSASSGANTGELFF.

The V call is TRBV7-9, the J call TRBJ1-2; no firm D call. Germline V gives CDR1 SEHNR, CDR2 FQNEAQ (reference sequence). There are 15 residues in the CDR3. The germline V and J ends were trimmed by 2 bases and 6 bases, with 16 bases remaining between them. In nucleotides, the CDR3 is TGTGCCAGCAGCTTACCCAGCGGTAGGAGGAATGGCTACACCTTC. Protein: CASSLPSGRRNGYTF.

The chain recombines TRBV19 with TRBJ1-2; unclear D gene. The CDR3 runs to 12 residues. Germline CDR1 reads LNHDA; CDR2 reads SQIVND (reference sequence). The V gene lost 10 bases and the J gene lost 4 bases, with 13 bases spanning the gap. Here the CDR3 reads CATRHLPYGYTF. As DNA, the CDR3 is TGTGCCACCCGACACCTCCCCTATGGCTACACCTTC.

The table lists this clone with a few counts. This chain joins TRBV9 and TRBJ1-6; unclear D gene. V dropped 2 bases and J dropped 9 bases, with 12 bases sitting between them. This CDR3 contains 14 residues. CDR1 and CDR2 from the germline V gene are SGDLS and YYNGEE. CDR3 amino acids: CASSVGEIRSPLHF. The DNA for the CDR3 is TGTGCCAGCAGCGTCGGGGAAATCCGTTCACCCCTCCACTTT.

V gene TRBV5-4 combines with J gene TRBJ2-5; 9 positions agree with TRBD1. This CDR3 is 18 amino acids long. Trimming cost V 1 base and J 4 bases; bases outside gene matches: 14. Germline V CDR1 and CDR2: SGHNT, YYREEE (reference sequence). The CDR3 DNA reads TGTGCCAGCAGCTTGCCGGGACAGGGTGCTCATAAGGGAGAGACCCAGTACTTC. It encodes CASSLPGQGAHKGETQYF. The full variable domain, its missing parts supplied by reference TRBV5-4 and TRBJ2-5, is ETGVTQSPTHLIKTRGQQVTLRCSSQSGHNTVSWYQQALGQGPQFIFQYYREEENGRGNFPPRFSGLQFPNYSSELNVNALELDDSALYLCASSLPGQGAHKGETQYFGPGTRLLVL.

The J gene is TRBJ2-1, the V gene TRBV18, with D possibly matching TRBD2 (5 bases). Deletions cut 4 bases from V and 5 bases from J, with 9 bases between. In germline, CDR1 is KGHSH, CDR2 LQKENI. This CDR3 has 13 residues. CDR3 region: CASSQGVDNEQFF. The CDR3 coding sequence is TGTGCCAGCTCACAGGGAGTAGACAATGAGCAGTTCTTC.

The CDR3 spells CASSPKTGAYNEQFF. In nucleotides, the CDR3 is TGTGCCAGCAGCCCGAAGACAGGAGCCTACAATGAGCAGTTCTTC. The chain links TRBV7-3 to TRBJ2-1; D is perhaps TRBD1 (6 bases). This CDR3 region has 15 residues. The germline V gene encodes CDR1 SGHTA and CDR2 FQGTGA. Deletions cut 5 bases from V and 2 bases from J, with 13 bases between.

The chain couples TRBV21-1 to TRBJ2-7; the table's D call, TRBD1, has no DNA check behind it. TRBV21-1 is described as a pseudogene. The CDR3 length is 15 residues. The DNA of the CDR3 is TGTGCCAGCAGCAAATGGCGGACAGGGCCCTACGAGCAGTACTTC. It translates to CASSKWRTGPYEQYF.